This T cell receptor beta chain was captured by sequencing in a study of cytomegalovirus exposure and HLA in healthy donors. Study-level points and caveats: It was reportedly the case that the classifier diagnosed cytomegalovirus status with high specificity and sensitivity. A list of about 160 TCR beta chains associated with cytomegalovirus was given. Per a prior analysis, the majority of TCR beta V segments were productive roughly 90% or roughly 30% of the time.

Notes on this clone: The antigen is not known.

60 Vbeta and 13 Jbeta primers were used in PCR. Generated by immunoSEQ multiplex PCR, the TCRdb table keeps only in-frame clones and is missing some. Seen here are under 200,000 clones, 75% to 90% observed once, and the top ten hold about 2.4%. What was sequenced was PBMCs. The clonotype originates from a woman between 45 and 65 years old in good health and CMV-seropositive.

The CDR3 spells CASSHRGGGYNEQFF. DNA of the CDR3: TGTGCCAGCAGCCATCGGGGGGGCGGCTACAATGAGCAGTTCTTC. The rearrangement links TRBV5-6 to TRBJ2-1, with 8 bases that match TRBD2. Germline V CDR1 and CDR2: SGHDT, YYEEEE. The V and J ends lost 4 bases and 3 bases, in that order; junction bases with no gene match: 6. This CDR3 is 15 amino acids long.